This entry is about one T cell receptor beta chain. The antigen remains unidentified. These data come from a study of T cell responses to AZD1222 COVID-19 vaccine. Study-wide results and caveats: Researchers report vaccine-associated CD4 TCRs spanning spike, with dominance at 160-218 and 743-854.

V was pared by 7 bases and J by 0 bases, with 6 bases of the junction left unmatched. The CDR3 is 14 residues long. CDR1 and CDR2 (germline): SQVTM, ANQGSEA. Generated by immunoSEQ multiplex PCR, the TCRdb table keeps only in-frame clones and is missing some. The data show about 100,000 clones, over 90% seen once. The specimen comprised peripheral blood, sampled on day 0 of AZD1222 vaccination. The TCR originated in an adult in good health. This rearrangement joins TRBV29-1 to TRBJ2-3, with 8 bases matching TRBD2. The CDR3 bases are TGCAGCGCTAATAGCGGGATTAGCACAGATACGCAGTATTTT. Encoded protein: CSANSGISTDTQYF.